Listed here are 24 T cell receptor beta chains from one sample, sequenced in a study of response to subunit inactivated influenza vaccine. TCRdb redid the calling of the RT-PCR reads with MiXCR, one entry per CDR3 protein. Here the sample spans roughly 170,000 distinct CDR3 sequences, nearly 9.5% being singletons. The sequencing here drew on non-naive T cells sorted from PBMCs, taken on the day of vaccination. These receptors all come from a man between 50 and 59 years old who received an inactivated influenza vaccine.

This clonotype was counted a few times. V is TRBV12-3 or TRBV12-4 and J is TRBJ2-5, with unresolved D. The germline V and J ends were trimmed by 6 bases and 5 bases, with 7 bases remaining between them. There are 11 residues in the CDR3. CDR3 sequence (DNA): TGTGCCAGCAGGTTCGGGGAGACCCAGTACTTC. Translating gives CASRFGETQYF.

This clonotype was found many times. The chain employs TRBV4-3 and TRBJ2-7; D not resolved. The CDR3 totals 14 residues. Germline V CDR1 and CDR2: LGHNA, YSLEER. V lost 8 bases and J 0 bases, leaving 14 bases between the germline ends. The CDR3 reads CASRPTEYSYEQYF. CDR3 nucleotide sequence: TGCGCCAGCCGGCCGACGGAGTACTCCTACGAGCAGTACTTC.

This clonotype was picked up a small number of times. The chain combines TRBV25-1 with TRBJ2-5, with TRBD2 identical over 9 bases. The CDR3 consists of 19 residues. Germline V gives CDR1 MGHDK, CDR2 SYGVNS. Trimming at V came to 4 bases and at J to 1 base, leaving 16 bases not matched to a gene. The DNA of the CDR3 is TGTGCCAGCAGTGGAGTGGGGGTGGGTAGCGGGGGATCCCAAGAGACCCAGTACTTC. It translates to CASSGVGVGSGGSQETQYF.

The chain is built from TRBV18 and TRBJ2-3, with 7 bases fitting TRBD1. J lost 0 bases, V lost 3 bases, and 3 bases had no gene match. The germline CDR1 and CDR2 sequences are KGHSH and LQKENI. This CDR3 has 15 amino acids. This CDR3 is CASSPDRASTDTQYF. The CDR3 nucleotides read TGTGCCAGCTCACCCGACAGGGCGAGCACAGATACGCAGTATTTT. The complete variable domain, with remaining parts taken from reference TRBV18 and TRBJ2-3, reads NAGVMQNPRHLVRRRGQEARLRCSPMKGHSHVYWYRQLPEEGLKFMVYLQKENIIDESGMPKERFSAEFPKEGPSILRIQQVVRGDSAAYFCASSPDRASTDTQYFGPGTRLTVL.

The J gene is TRBJ2-2, the V gene TRBV28; the D is unclear. The germline CDR1 and CDR2 sequences are MDHEN and SYDVKM. The CDR3 is 12 residues long. V gave up 10 bases and J gave up 1 base, with 7 bases separating them. The CDR3: CATIENTGELFF. In DNA form, the CDR3 reads TGTGCCACCATCGAGAACACCGGGGAGCTGTTTTTT. Using reference TRBV28 and TRBJ2-2 for the parts outside the CDR3, the full variable domain is DVKVTQSSRYLVKRTGEKVFLECVQDMDHENMFWYRQDPGLGLRLIYFSYDVKMKEKGDIPEGYSVSREKKERFSLILESASTNQTSMYLCATIENTGELFFGEGSRLTVL.

This clonotype came up many times. The chain has TRBV5-1 and TRBJ2-7; D is unresolved. Germline lookup yields CDR1 SGHRS and CDR2 YFSETQ. This CDR3 comprises 17 residues. V shed 1 base and J shed 0 bases, with 17 bases lying between them. CDR3 loop: CASSLTLVGLGSYEQYF. The CDR3 coding sequence is TGCGCCAGCAGCTTGACCCTCGTAGGGCTAGGCTCCTACGAGCAGTACTTC.

V is TRBV20-1 and J is TRBJ1-1; the D is unclear. This CDR3 is 11 amino acids long. The V end was cut by 7 bases, the J end by 5 bases, with 11 bases between. CDR1 and CDR2 from the germline V gene are DFQATT and SNEGSKA (reference sequence). CDR3 protein: CSVPGRTEAFF. The CDR3, as DNA: TGCAGTGTCCCGGGAAGAACTGAAGCTTTCTTT.

The V call is TRBV20-1, the J call TRBJ2-7, with TRBD2 identical over 11 bases. The CDR3 is made up of 13 amino acids. Germline V CDR1 and CDR2: DFQATT, SNEGSKA (reference sequence). V trimming: 5 bases; J trimming: 6 bases; junction bases outside the gene matches: 6. The CDR3 loop is CSAVTSGISEQYF. The CDR3 DNA is TGCAGTGCTGTGACTAGCGGGATTAGCGAGCAGTACTTC.

The chain is built from TRBV28 and TRBJ2-7; D is ambiguous. Trimming removed 6 bases from V and 5 bases from J, with 17 bases in between. Germline V gene data show CDR1 as MDHEN and CDR2 as SYDVKM. This CDR3 comprises 14 residues. CDR3 region: CASSGPRLSDEQYF. The CDR3, as DNA: TGTGCCAGCAGCGGGCCCAGGCTTTCGGACGAGCAGTACTTC.

The chain carries TRBV18 and TRBJ1-1; a possible D gene is TRBD1 (5 bases). Per the germline V gene, CDR1 is KGHSH and CDR2 is LQKENI. The CDR3 contains 17 residues. The V end lost 1 base, the J end lost 2 bases, and 17 bases lay between the germline ends. CDR3: CASSPLWAQGGNTEAFF. Here the CDR3 DNA reads TGTGCCAGCTCACCACTATGGGCTCAGGGTGGTAACACTGAAGCTTTCTTT.

There are a few counts of this clonotype. Germline and junction disagree at one end, which may indicate a read error. The rearrangement links TRBV6-5 to TRBJ1-2; D may be TRBD1 (6 bases). The germline V gene has CDR1 MNHEY and CDR2 SVGAGI. CDR3 length equals 13 residues. The CDR3 region has the DNA TGTGCCAGCAGTGACTCCGGACAGTATGGCTACACCTTC. Amino acids: CASSDSGQYGYTF.

The chain recombines TRBV20-1 with TRBJ2-1; 14 bases align to TRBD2. V lost 6 bases, J lost 6 bases, and 10 bases stayed unmatched. The CDR3 has 16 residues. Germline V gene lookup returns CDR1 DFQATT and CDR2 SNEGSKA (reference sequence). The CDR3 DNA reads as TGCAGTGCAACCGGGACTAGCGGGAGTTTTTCCAATGAGCAGTTCTTC. Protein product: CSATGTSGSFSNEQFF.

The V call is TRBV5-1, the J call TRBJ1-2; the D is unclear. Looked up from germline, CDR1 is SGHRS and CDR2 is YFSETQ. V gave up 3 bases and J gave up 2 bases, with 2 bases separating them. The CDR3 loop spans 11 amino acids. The CDR3 DNA reads as TGCGCCAGCAGCTCGAACTATGGCTACACCTTC. This codes for CASSSNYGYTF. The full variable domain, rest sourced from reference TRBV5-1 and TRBJ1-2, is KAGVTQTPRYLIKTRGQQVTLSCSPISGHRSVSWYQQTPGQGLQFLFEYFSETQRNKGNFPGRFSGRQFSNSRSEMNVSTLELGDSALYLCASSSNYGYTFGSGTRLTVV.

In this sample, this clonotype turned up a few times. V and J are TRBV10-1 and TRBJ2-5, with 8 bases aligning to TRBD1. The germline V gene has CDR1 WNHNN and CDR2 SYGVQD (reference sequence). The CDR3 runs to 14 residues. V shed 2 bases, J shed 1 base, and the junction held 0 bases outside the gene matches. The CDR3 here is CASSEDRGQETQYF. CDR3 DNA: TGCGCCAGCAGTGAGGACAGGGGCCAAGAGACCCAGTACTTC.

The chain recombines TRBV3-1 with TRBJ2-2, with 7 bases aligning to TRBD1. V gave up 4 bases and J gave up 3 bases; unmatched junction bases: 8. The CDR3 spans 16 residues. From germline, CDR1 is LGHDT and CDR2 YNNKEL (reference sequence). The CDR3 reads CASSPWTGTYTGELFF. CDR3 nucleotide sequence: TGTGCCAGCAGCCCTTGGACAGGAACGTACACCGGGGAGCTGTTTTTT.

The chain combines TRBV4-3 with TRBJ2-1; TRBD2 agrees at 11 bases. Germline V gene sequence: CDR1 LGHNA, CDR2 YSLEER. With 4 bases clipped from V and 12 bases from J, the junction kept 14 bases outside the gene matches. This CDR3 spans 16 amino acids. The CDR3 bases are TGCGCCAGCAGCCCGGAGTCGTCTAGCGGGAGGTCGGGGCAGTTCTTC. It codes for CASSPESSSGRSGQFF.

The chain employs TRBV5-1 and TRBJ2-1, with 8 bases that match TRBD2. The CDR3 loop spans 16 amino acids. The V gene's germline CDR1 is SGHRS and CDR2 YFSETQ. With V trimmed by 4 bases and J by 4 bases, 10 bases remained unmatched. CDR3: CASSNGLALPYNEQFF. In DNA form, the CDR3 reads TGCGCCAGCAGCAACGGACTAGCACTCCCTTACAATGAGCAGTTCTTC.

This clonotype has just a few counts. The chain couples TRBV9 to TRBJ2-1; 10 bases align to TRBD2. CDR3 length equals 17 residues. Germline V gene sequence: CDR1 SGDLS, CDR2 YYNGEE. V lost 4 bases, J lost 5 bases, and 12 bases stayed unmatched. The CDR3 loop reads CASSPQRGLAGDNEQFF. DNA of the CDR3: TGTGCCAGCAGCCCTCAAAGGGGTCTAGCGGGAGACAATGAGCAGTTCTTC.

This clonotype was seen ten or more times. The J gene is TRBJ1-5, the V gene TRBV12-3 or TRBV12-4; TRBD1 matches at 8 bases. This CDR3 region has 14 residues. Unmatched junction bases numbered 5, after V lost 6 bases and J lost 4 bases. Written as DNA, the CDR3 is TGTGCCAGCAGATCAGGGGGCAGGAATCAGCCCCAGCATTTT. It specifies CASRSGGRNQPQHF.

This clonotype was recorded a few times. This sequence joins TRBV6-2 or TRBV6-3 and TRBJ1-6; D is perhaps TRBD1 (6 bases). The CDR3 is 11 amino acids. Germline values: CDR1 MNHEY, CDR2 SVGEGT. Trimming left V 5 bases short and J 16 bases short, with 12 bases between. The CDR3 coding sequence is TGTGCCAGCAGTAAACACAGGGAACTCCACTTT. Residues: CASSKHRELHF.

This clonotype appeared a few times. CDR3 loop: CASTLSGTSYGYTF. As DNA, the CDR3 is TGTGCCAGCACCTTATCCGGGACGTCCTATGGCTACACCTTC. V and J are TRBV28 and TRBJ1-2; a weak D match, TRBD1 (5 bases). Trimming removed 7 bases at V and 4 bases at J, with 16 bases between. CDR1 MDHEN and CDR2 SYDVKM come from the germline V gene. The CDR3 is made up of 14 amino acids.

The rearrangement joins TRBV20-1 to TRBJ1-5; D is unclear. CDR3 size: 14 residues. Germline values: CDR1 DFQATT, CDR2 SNEGSKA (reference sequence). Trimming shortened V by 0 bases and J by 2 bases, and 8 bases separated the two germline ends. CDR3 loop: CSARDSAGNQPQHF. The CDR3 coding sequence is TGCAGTGCTAGAGATTCGGCGGGCAATCAGCCCCAGCATTTT.

This clonotype was counted only a few times. This chain connects TRBV18 to TRBJ2-1, with D possibly being TRBD2 (6 bases). The CDR3 sequence is 14 residues long. V was clipped by 3 bases and J by 6 bases, with 12 bases between them. CDR1 is KGHSH and CDR2 is LQKENI in the germline V gene. CDR3 DNA sequence: TGTGCCAGCTCACCCCGGGAGTTGGTCAATGAGCAGTTCTTC. Translated: CASSPRELVNEQFF. Full variable domain (rest looked up from reference TRBV18 and TRBJ2-1): NAGVMQNPRHLVRRRGQEARLRCSPMKGHSHVYWYRQLPEEGLKFMVYLQKENIIDESGMPKERFSAEFPKEGPSILRIQQVVRGDSAAYFCASSPRELVNEQFFGPGTRLTVL.

This clonotype occurred a few times. The rearrangement uses TRBV7-2 and TRBJ2-3; the D is unclear. The germline V gene has CDR1 SGHTA and CDR2 FQGNSA. The CDR3 length is 16 residues. The V end was cut by 5 bases, the J end by 1 base, with 16 bases between. The CDR3 DNA sequence: TGTGCCAGCAGCCCCTTCGTAGTACAGCGCACAGATACGCAGTATTTT. This codes for CASSPFVVQRTDTQYF.